One sample yielded the 25 T cell receptor beta chains listed below, sequenced in a study of blood T cell repertoires in COVID-19. Produced via immunoSEQ multiplex PCR; TCRdb's table is partial and in-frame only. The table includes 35,000 to 50,000 clones, around 82% detected once. Sample: peripheral blood. Every receptor here comes from a woman aged 80 or over with acute or convalescent COVID-19.

J is TRBJ1-5 and V is TRBV6-2 or TRBV6-3; 7 bases line up with TRBD1. Germline CDR1 MNHEY, CDR2 SVGEGT. CDR3 length: 14 amino acids. The V segment lost 5 bases and the J segment 7 bases; nucleotides outside the gene matches: 8. The DNA for the CDR3 is TGTGCCAGCAGTAACAGGGGCCCCGAGCAGCCCCAGCATTTT. Protein sequence: CASSNRGPEQPQHF.

The chain couples TRBV12-5 to TRBJ1-3; D is unclear. Germline assignment: CDR1 LGHNT and CDR2 FRNRAP. V lost 0 bases and J lost 7, with 4 bases in between. The CDR3 runs 12 residues. This CDR3 is CASGLVGNTIYF. DNA for the CDR3: TGTGCTAGTGGTTTGGTCGGGAACACCATATATTTT.

V is TRBV5-1 and J is TRBJ1-1; 10 nucleotides align to TRBD1. Germline CDR1 and CDR2: SGHRS and YFSETQ. Trimming at V came to 4 bases and at J to 0 bases, leaving 9 bases not matched to a gene. CDR3 length: 17 residues. This CDR3 reads CASSAPGQGTMNTEAFF. The CDR3 DNA is TGCGCCAGCAGCGCACCGGGACAGGGGACTATGAACACTGAAGCTTTCTTT.

Regarding this clone: Its ends do not fully match the called genes, so a read error is possible. V usage is TRBV6-2 or TRBV6-3 and J usage is TRBJ1-6, with TRBD1 matching over 9 bases. CDR1 and CDR2 (germline): MNHEY, SVGEGT. The CDR3 is made up of 12 amino acids. The CDR3 DNA is TGTGCCAGCAGCGACTCTGGCCGGGACAGGGACTTT. Protein product: CASSDSGRDRDF.

V is TRBV15 and J is TRBJ2-7, with 9 bases fitting TRBD1. The V and J ends lost 6 bases and 3 bases, in that order; junction bases with no gene match: 0. Germline CDR1 reads LNHNV; CDR2 reads YYDKDF (reference sequence). The CDR3 has 12 residues. The CDR3 sequence: CATRGQGYEQYF. CDR3 nucleotide sequence: TGTGCCACCAGGGGACAGGGCTACGAGCAGTACTTC.

This rearrangement joins TRBV7-3 to TRBJ1-1; 7 bases are a match to TRBD1. Per germline, CDR1 SGHTA and CDR2 FQGTGA. V trimming: 5 bases; J trimming: 7 bases; junction bases outside the gene matches: 7. CDR3 length: 13 residues. The CDR3 loop reads CASSPTGEGEAFF. In DNA form, the CDR3 reads TGTGCCAGCAGCCCCACAGGGGAAGGTGAAGCTTTCTTT.

The CDR3 DNA reads TGTGCCAGCAGTTACACAGGACAGGGACAAGAGACCCAGTACTTC. Translated, it gives CASSYTGQGQETQYF. The chain has TRBV6-5 and TRBJ2-5; 8 bases agree with TRBD1. From germline, CDR1 is MNHEY and CDR2 SVGAGI. This CDR3 is built from 15 residues. V was clipped by 2 bases and J by 2 bases; unmatched bases: 4.

CDR3 protein: CASSLGPRGSQETQYF. CDR3 nucleotide sequence: TGCGCCAGCAGCTTGGGCCCTAGGGGGAGCCAAGAGACCCAGTACTTC. V is TRBV5-1 and J is TRBJ2-5; possibly TRBD1 for D (6 bases). V lost 0 bases to trimming and J lost 1 base, with 13 bases between them. Germline assignment: CDR1 SGHRS and CDR2 YFSETQ. The CDR3 totals 16 residues. The full variable domain, rest sourced from reference TRBV5-1 and TRBJ2-5, is KAGVTQTPRYLIKTRGQQVTLSCSPISGHRSVSWYQQTPGQGLQFLFEYFSETQRNKGNFPGRFSGRQFSNSRSEMNVSTLELGDSALYLCASSLGPRGSQETQYFGPGTRLLVL.

The gene calls are TRBV6-6 and TRBJ2-5, with D possibly being TRBD1 (6 bases). V was pared by 4 bases and J by 1 base, with 16 bases between. This CDR3 contains 16 residues. The germline V gene has CDR1 MNHNY and CDR2 SVGAGI (reference sequence). The CDR3 coding sequence is TGTGCCAGCAGTTCTTATCTGACAGGCCCCCAAGAGACCCAGTACTTC. Its protein is CASSSYLTGPQETQYF.

The chain carries TRBV6-1 and TRBJ1-5; D is unresolved. Germline assignment: CDR1 MNHNS and CDR2 SASEGT. Trimming left V 3 bases short and J 10 bases short, with 19 bases between. The CDR3 sequence is 15 residues long. The CDR3 coding sequence is TGTGCCAGCAGTGAGGTCAAACTGACGGCGGGCCCCCAGCATTTT. Its protein is CASSEVKLTAGPQHF.

The gene calls are TRBV19 and TRBJ1-2; 10 positions match TRBD1. The CDR3 extends over 15 amino acids. The V gene end was trimmed by 1 base and the J gene end by 7 bases; junction bases not matched to a gene: 6. CDR1 is LNHDA and CDR2 is SQIVND in the germline V gene (reference sequence). The CDR3 DNA reads TGTGCCAGTAGTATAGCCGGGACAGGGGACCCTGGCTACACCTTC. It specifies CASSIAGTGDPGYTF.

V is TRBV6-6 and J is TRBJ1-2; D possibly corresponds to TRBD1 (5 bases). CDR3 length: 16 residues. Between the trimmed V and J ends, which lost 1 base and 4 bases, there was a span of 16 bases. The germline CDR1 and CDR2 sequences are MNHNY and SVGAGI (reference sequence). The CDR3 reads CASSYLPETAPYGYTF. The CDR3 bases are TGTGCCAGCAGTTACTTACCCGAGACAGCGCCCTATGGCTACACCTTC.

The chain couples TRBV2 to TRBJ2-2, with D perhaps TRBD1 (5 bases). Germline assignment: CDR1 SNHLY and CDR2 FYNNEI. Between the trimmed V and J ends, which lost 6 bases and 2 bases, there was a span of 16 bases. CDR3 length: 16 residues. The CDR3 reads CASRIDRTHNTGELFF. DNA of the CDR3: TGTGCCAGCAGAATAGACAGAACTCACAACACCGGGGAGCTGTTTTTT.

The V gene is TRBV4-1, the J gene TRBJ1-5, with D maybe TRBD1 (5 bases). Trimming stripped 0 bases from V and 0 bases from J, with 12 bases between. The CDR3 extends over 17 amino acids. The germline V gene encodes CDR1 MGHRA and CDR2 YSYEKL. The CDR3 coding sequence is TGCGCCAGCAGCCAAGATCTGGACACAGATAGCAATCAGCCCCAGCATTTT. Translation gives CASSQDLDTDSNQPQHF.

The chain recombines TRBV5-1 with TRBJ1-6; 11 bases line up with TRBD1. Per the germline V gene, CDR1 is SGHRS and CDR2 is YFSETQ. This CDR3 contains 19 residues. V lost 0 bases and J lost 4; bases outside the gene matches: 9. Here the CDR3 reads CASSLAGTGGAGYNSPLHF. CDR3 coding DNA: TGCGCCAGCAGCTTGGCCGGGACAGGGGGAGCTGGATATAATTCACCCCTCCACTTT.

The count of this clone is one. The chain recombines TRBV6-5 with TRBJ2-5; D perhaps matches TRBD2 (6 bases). Germline V gene lookup returns CDR1 MNHEY and CDR2 SVGAGI. V was cut by 2 bases and J by 5 bases, with 12 bases left in between. The CDR3 covers 14 residues. The CDR3 spells CASSYQRVGETQYF. CDR3 DNA sequence: TGTGCCAGCAGTTACCAGCGGGTGGGGGAGACCCAGTACTTC.

This chain joins TRBV2 and TRBJ1-2, with D tentatively TRBD1 (5 bases). This CDR3 has 13 residues. The V gene lost 6 bases and the J gene lost 3 bases, with 11 bases spanning the gap. CDR1 is SNHLY and CDR2 is FYNNEI in the germline V gene. The CDR3 DNA reads as TGTGCCAGCAGGGATGGGGGGTACTATGGCTACACCTTC. The encoded protein is CASRDGGYYGYTF. Combining the CDR3 with reference TRBV2 and TRBJ1-2 gives the whole variable domain EPEVTQTPSHQVTQMGQEVILRCVPISNHLYFYWYRQILGQKVEFLVSFYNNEISEKSEIFDDQFSVERPDGSNFTLKIRSTKLEDSAMYFCASRDGGYYGYTFGSGTRLTVV.

The V and J genes are TRBV5-4 and TRBJ1-1; D is undetermined. Trimming shortened V by 2 bases and J by 3 bases, and 5 bases separated the two germline ends. This CDR3 has 12 amino acids. Germline-derived CDR1 and CDR2 are SGHNT and YYREEE (reference sequence). CDR3 nucleotides: TGTGCCAGCAGCTTCGCGGACACTGAAGCTTTCTTT. Its translation is CASSFADTEAFF.

This clone has just one count. J is TRBJ2-1 and V is TRBV5-1; 10 bases are a match to TRBD1. The CDR3 runs 16 residues. V shed 4 bases, J shed 4 bases, and the junction held 8 bases outside the gene matches. Germline V gives CDR1 SGHRS, CDR2 YFSETQ. CDR3 sequence: CASSPTPGQGYNEQFF. The CDR3 DNA sequence: TGCGCCAGCAGCCCGACACCGGGACAGGGGTACAATGAGCAGTTCTTC.

The rearrangement uses TRBV11-2 and TRBJ2-1; a weak D match, TRBD2 (6 bases). The CDR3 is 16 residues long. The germline gives CDR1 SGHAT, CDR2 FQNNGV. Trimming stripped 3 bases from V and 2 bases from J, with 14 bases between. The chain's CDR3 is CASSFMGGFTYNEQFF. CDR3 nucleotides: TGTGCCAGCAGCTTCATGGGGGGTTTTACCTACAATGAGCAGTTCTTC.

The J gene is TRBJ2-2, the V gene TRBV10-3, with 7 bases aligning to TRBD1. The CDR3 consists of 11 residues. Per the germline V gene, CDR1 is ENHRY and CDR2 is SYGVKD. After removal of 7 bases from V and 13 bases from J, the junction contained 6 bases not matched to a gene. CDR3 amino acids: CAINGQERLFF. CDR3 sequence (DNA): TGTGCCATCAACGGACAGGAGAGGCTGTTTTTT.

Only one count was recorded for this clone. The J gene is TRBJ1-5, the V gene TRBV19, with D uncertain. V lost 7 bases and J 3 bases, leaving 16 bases between the germline ends. The CDR3 has 15 amino acids. Looked up from germline, CDR1 is LNHDA and CDR2 is SQIVND (reference sequence). DNA of the CDR3: TGTGCCAGTAAAAATAGCCCTACACTCAATCAGCCCCAGCATTTT. The encoded protein is CASKNSPTLNQPQHF.

This clone was seen only once. This chain joins TRBV9 and TRBJ1-1; TRBD1 matches 7 bases. CDR3 length: 16 residues. The ends lost 0 bases at V and 0 bases at J; junction bases unmatched: 5. Germline V gene data show CDR1 as SGDLS and CDR2 as YYNGEE. CDR3 in DNA: TGTGCCAGCAGCGTAGGGGGGGACAGCTTGAACACTGAAGCTTTCTTT. Protein sequence: CASSVGGDSLNTEAFF. Looking up the rest from reference TRBV9 and TRBJ1-1 gives the full variable domain: DSGVTQTPKHLITATGQRVTLRCSPRSGDLSVYWYQQSLDQGLQFLIQYYNGEERAKGNILERFSAQQFPDLHSELNLSSLELGDSALYFCASSVGGDSLNTEAFFGQGTRLTVV.

Regarding this clone: An end of the junction does not agree with germline; a read error may underlie this. This sequence joins TRBV7-7 and TRBJ2-1; 8 positions match TRBD2. The CDR3 extends over 15 amino acids. Germline V gene sequence: CDR1 SSHAT, CDR2 FNYEAQ (reference sequence). In nucleotides, the CDR3 is TGTGCTAGCAGCCACGGACTAGCCGATTACAATGAGCAGTTCTTC. Translating it yields CASSHGLADYNEQFF.

In regard to this clone: The junction departs from germline at one end; a sequencing error may be responsible. The V gene is TRBV13, the J gene TRBJ1-4, with 7 bases that match TRBD1. CDR1 and CDR2 from the germline V gene are PRHDT and FYEKMQ (reference sequence). The CDR3 sequence is 14 residues long. This chain's CDR3 is CASSLRGQVGWLTF. The DNA of the CDR3 is TGTGCCAGCAGCTTAAGAGGACAGGTGGGATGGTTGACTTTT.